Described below is a single T cell receptor (beta chain) sequence and its context. The same CDR3 is also encoded by other DNA sequences in this sample. This specimen belongs to a study of blood T cell repertoires in COVID-19. On the study more broadly: The United States, Italy and Spain were the sources of the acute and convalescent COVID-19 samples.

CDR3 length: 13 residues. V lost 0 bases to trimming and J lost 4 bases, with 4 bases between them. Germline assignment: CDR1 MNHEY and CDR2 SVGAGI. In the original processing: The assay estimated nucleated cells by amplifying reference gene primers. Only in-frame clones appear in the TCRdb table, and some are missing; sequencing was by immunoSEQ multiplex PCR. Clone size and the V and J calls come from that table; the DNA yielded D and trimming. The table has around 380,000 clones, 80% to 90% seen once. This TCR was sampled from a man aged 25-45 years who had recovered from COVID-19. The gene calls are TRBV6-5 and TRBJ1-5, with no clear D. The sequencing sample was made of PBMCs or T cells enriched from blood (not recorded which). CDR3 DNA: TGTGCCAGCAGTTACTCGCTAAATCAGCCCCAGCATTTT. Its protein product is CASSYSLNQPQHF.